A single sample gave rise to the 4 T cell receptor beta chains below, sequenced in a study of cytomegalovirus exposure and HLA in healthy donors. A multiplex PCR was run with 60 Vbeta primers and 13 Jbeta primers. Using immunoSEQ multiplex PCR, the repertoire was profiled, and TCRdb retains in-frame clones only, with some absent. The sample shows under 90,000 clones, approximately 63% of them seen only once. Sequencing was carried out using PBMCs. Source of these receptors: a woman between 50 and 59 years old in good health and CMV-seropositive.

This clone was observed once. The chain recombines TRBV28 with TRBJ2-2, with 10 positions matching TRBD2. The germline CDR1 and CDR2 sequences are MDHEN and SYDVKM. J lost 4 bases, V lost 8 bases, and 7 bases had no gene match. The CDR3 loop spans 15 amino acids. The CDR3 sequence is CASSRLAGLTGELFF. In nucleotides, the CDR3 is TGTGCCAGCTCGCGACTAGCGGGTCTCACCGGGGAGCTGTTTTTT.

The CDR3 sequence is CAISHGGTVNTEAFF. The CDR3 region has the DNA TGTGCCATCAGCCACGGAGGGACGGTGAACACTGAAGCTTTCTTT. The chain couples TRBV10-3 to TRBJ1-1; D may be TRBD1 (5 bases). Germline CDR1 and CDR2: ENHRY and SYGVKD. V gave up 6 bases and J gave up 0 bases, with 14 bases separating them. The CDR3 is made up of 15 amino acids.

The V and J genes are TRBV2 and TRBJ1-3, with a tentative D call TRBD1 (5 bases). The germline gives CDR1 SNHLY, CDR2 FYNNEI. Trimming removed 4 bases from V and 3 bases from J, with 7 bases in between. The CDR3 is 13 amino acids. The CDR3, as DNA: TGTGCCAGCAGTGGACAGTATGGAAACACCATATATTTT. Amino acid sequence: CASSGQYGNTIYF.

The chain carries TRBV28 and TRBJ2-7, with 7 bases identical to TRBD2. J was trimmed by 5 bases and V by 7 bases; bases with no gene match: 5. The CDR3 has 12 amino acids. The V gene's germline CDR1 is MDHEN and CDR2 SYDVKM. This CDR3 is CASKSGIDEQYF. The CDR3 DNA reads TGTGCCAGCAAAAGCGGGATCGACGAGCAGTACTTC.